Following are 11 T cell receptor beta chains from one sample sequenced in a study of T-cell memory formation after mild COVID-19. In TCRdb, the 5' RACE reads were re-called with MiXCR into one record per CDR3 protein. Among 450,000 to 650,000 distinct CDR3 sequences listed, roughly 18% were seen once. The sample comprised PBMCs or a T cell subset sorted from them (not recorded which). Receptors were obtained from an adult woman who had mild COVID-19 (a few samples of this study predate the infection). Cell type and time point are not known.

The chain is built from TRBV4-3 and TRBJ2-7, with a possible D match to TRBD2 (5 bases). The CDR3 loop spans 14 amino acids. V was shortened by 0 bases and J by 7 bases, with 13 bases between the two germline ends. Germline CDR1 LGHNA, CDR2 YSLEER. CDR3 region: CASSQEVGAEEQYF. The CDR3, as DNA: TGCGCCAGCAGCCAAGAAGTAGGAGCGGAAGAGCAGTACTTC.

This clonotype was seen a handful of times. The J gene is TRBJ2-3, the V gene TRBV19; D is uncertain. Germline V gives CDR1 LNHDA, CDR2 SQIVND (reference sequence). V lost 5 bases and J lost 4, with 10 bases in between. The CDR3 is 13 residues long. CDR3 bases: TGTGCCAGTAGTTTTGGGCATTCAGATACGCAGTATTTT. Protein product: CASSFGHSDTQYF. Filled out from reference TRBV19 and TRBJ2-3, the complete variable domain reads DGGITQSPKYLFRKEGQNVTLSCEQNLNHDAMYWYRQDPGQGLRLIYYSQIVNDFQKGDIAEGYSVSREKKESFPLTVTSAQKNPTAFYLCASSFGHSDTQYFGPGTRLTVL.

This clonotype was detected a few times. The V and J genes are TRBV7-3 and TRBJ2-3, with TRBD1 identical over 7 bases. Trimming cost V 5 bases and J 0 bases; bases outside gene matches: 2. The CDR3 loop spans 14 amino acids. The germline V gene has CDR1 SGHTA and CDR2 FQGTGA. The CDR3 DNA sequence: TGTGCCAGCAGCATGACAGGGAGCACAGATACGCAGTATTTT. This codes for CASSMTGSTDTQYF. Complete variable domain (other parts from reference TRBV7-3 and TRBJ2-3): GAGVSQTPSNKVTEKGKYVELRCDPISGHTALYWYRQSLGQGPEFLIYFQGTGAADDSGLPNDRFFAVRPEGSVSTLKIQRTERGDSAVYLCASSMTGSTDTQYFGPGTRLTVL.

This clonotype was seen only a few times. The genes are TRBV9 and TRBJ2-3, with TRBD2 matching over 11 bases. Looked up from germline, CDR1 is SGDLS and CDR2 is YYNGEE. Unmatched junction bases numbered 11, after V lost 3 bases and J lost 2 bases. CDR3 length equals 18 residues. Here the CDR3 reads CASSGSGLAGHFTDTQYF. The CDR3 DNA is TGTGCCAGCAGCGGGTCCGGACTAGCGGGTCACTTCACAGATACGCAGTATTTT.

In its sample, this clonotype was seen a few times. The rearrangement uses TRBV24-1 and TRBJ2-3; unclear D gene. The V end lost 2 bases, the J end lost 3 bases, and 8 bases lay between the germline ends. CDR3 length equals 14 residues. In germline, CDR1 is KGHDR, CDR2 SFDVKD. CDR3 loop: CATSDYRITDTQYF. CDR3 nucleotide sequence: TGTGCCACCAGTGATTACCGGATTACAGATACGCAGTATTTT.

This clonotype was picked up a small number of times. V gene TRBV6-5 combines with J gene TRBJ2-1; D possibly matches TRBD1 or TRBD2 (5 bases each). Trimming took off 3 bases at V and 0 bases at J, with 9 bases between the two ends. Germline-derived CDR1 and CDR2 are MNHEY and SVGAGI. This CDR3 spans 15 amino acids. The CDR3 sequence: CASSYRDGSYNEQFF. The CDR3, as DNA: TGTGCCAGCAGTTATCGGGACGGCTCCTACAATGAGCAGTTCTTC.

The chain has TRBV12-3 or TRBV12-4 and TRBJ1-4; D not certain. V was trimmed by 7 bases and J by 8 bases, leaving 14 bases between them. The CDR3 is 13 residues long. CDR3 sequence reads: CASNSWANEKLFF. The CDR3 region has the DNA TGTGCCAGCAATTCCTGGGCGAACGAAAAACTGTTTTTT.

This clonotype appeared a few times. The V call is TRBV29-1, the J call TRBJ2-7; possible D gene TRBD1, 6 bases. V was clipped by 7 bases and J by 7 bases, with 17 bases between them. Per the germline V gene, CDR1 is SQVTM and CDR2 is ANQGSEA. The CDR3 runs to 12 residues. The CDR3 DNA sequence: TGCAGCGCTCAGGGGCTAGGTATGGAGCAGTACTTC. Amino acid sequence: CSAQGLGMEQYF.

V gene TRBV5-6 combines with J gene TRBJ1-1; D gene unclear. CDR1 and CDR2 (germline): SGHDT, YYEEEE. This CDR3 is built from 13 residues. V lost 7 bases, J lost 1 base, and 11 bases lay in between. CDR3 in DNA: TGTGCCAGCGCCTGGTGTGAGAACACTGAAGCTTTCTTT. Protein sequence: CASAWCENTEAFF.

The V call is TRBV9, the J call TRBJ1-2; D remains ambiguous. Trimming pared 0 bases from V and 3 bases from J, leaving 9 bases between. The CDR3 runs to 14 residues. The germline CDR1 and CDR2 sequences are SGDLS and YYNGEE. CDR3 sequence (DNA): TGTGCCAGCAGCGTAGACCAGGCGGACTATGGCTACACCTTC. Protein: CASSVDQADYGYTF.

Only a few counts were recorded for this clonotype. The CDR3 DNA sequence: TGTGCCAGTAGTATTCTTGACGGGGATTACAATGAGCAGTTCTTC. Protein: CASSILDGDYNEQFF. The chain joins TRBV19 to TRBJ2-1; possibly TRBD2 for D (5 bases). Germline V gene data show CDR1 as LNHDA and CDR2 as SQIVND (reference sequence). V was trimmed by 3 bases and J by 4 bases, leaving 13 bases between them. The CDR3 covers 15 residues.